A selection of T cell receptor beta chains follows, all from one sample in a study of cytomegalovirus exposure and HLA in healthy donors. TCRdb's copy holds only in-frame clones and misses some; the assay was immunoSEQ multiplex PCR. The sample has about 140,000 clones, about two thirds seen once. The specimen was PBMCs. Receptors originate from a middle-aged man in good health and CMV-seronegative. The CDR3 runs from the conserved cysteine through the conserved F or W. A D gene is named only where the DNA matches it firmly. Size is omitted from some rows. Given values are once, few, many or a class for expanded clones.

d_gene: NA; v_gene: TRBV9; abundance: NA; j_gene: TRBJ2-6; CDR3aa: CASSDRQFAGANVLTF; CDR3nt: TGTGCCAGCAGCGATCGACAGTTTGCTGGGGCCAACGTCCTGACTTTC
d_gene: NA; v_gene: TRBV6-1; abundance: NA; j_gene: TRBJ2-7; CDR3aa: CASSEDRGAYEQYF; CDR3nt: TGTGCCAGCAGTGAAGATAGGGGTGCCTACGAGCAGTACTTC
d_gene: NA; v_gene: TRBV5-1; abundance: few; j_gene: TRBJ1-2; CDR3aa: CASSLGGENYGYTF; CDR3nt: TGCGCCAGCAGCTTGGGTGGGGAGAACTATGGCTACACCTTC
d_gene: NA; v_gene: TRBV2; abundance: NA; j_gene: TRBJ2-5; CDR3aa: CASGAGAGETQYF; CDR3nt: TGTGCCAGCGGGGCAGGGGCCGGGGAGACCCAGTACTTC
d_gene: TRBD1; v_gene: TRBV6-1; abundance: NA; j_gene: TRBJ2-5; CDR3aa: CASNGQGQETQYF; CDR3nt: TGTGCCAGCAACGGACAGGGGCAAGAGACCCAGTACTTC
d_gene: TRBD2; v_gene: TRBV19; abundance: once; j_gene: TRBJ2-1; CDR3aa: CASSIAAGEPYNEQFF; CDR3nt: TGTGCCAGTAGTATAGCAGCGGGGGAGCCCTACAATGAGCAGTTCTTC
d_gene: TRBD1; v_gene: TRBV11-2; abundance: NA; j_gene: TRBJ2-2; CDR3aa: CASSFLWTGAANTGELFF; CDR3nt: TGTGCCAGCAGCTTTCTCTGGACAGGGGCTGCGAACACCGGGGAGCTGTTTTTT
d_gene: NA; v_gene: TRBV4-1; abundance: NA; j_gene: TRBJ2-5; CDR3aa: CASSQGPDGETQYF; CDR3nt: TGCGCCAGCAGCCAAGGTCCCGACGGGGAGACCCAGTACTTC
d_gene: NA; v_gene: TRBV25-1; abundance: few; j_gene: TRBJ1-2; CDR3aa: CASSEPGDVPGYTF; CDR3nt: TGTGCCAGCAGTGAACCGGGTGACGTTCCTGGCTACACCTTC
d_gene: NA; v_gene: TRBV7-3; abundance: NA; j_gene: TRBJ2-1; CDR3aa: CASSLEASIEQFF; CDR3nt: TGTGCCAGCAGCTTAGAGGCTAGCATTGAGCAGTTCTTC
d_gene: NA; v_gene: TRBV9; abundance: NA; j_gene: TRBJ2-3; CDR3aa: CASSGRVQSTDTQYF; CDR3nt: TGTGCCAGCAGCGGCAGGGTGCAAAGCACAGATACGCAGTATTTT
d_gene: TRBD1; v_gene: TRBV28; abundance: NA; j_gene: TRBJ1-1; CDR3aa: CASTSSGQGFTEAFF; CDR3nt: TGTGCCAGCACCTCGTCGGGACAGGGGTTCACTGAAGCTTTCTTT
d_gene: NA; v_gene: TRBV7-8; abundance: few; j_gene: TRBJ1-2; CDR3aa: CASSSAGDYANYGYTF; CDR3nt: TGTGCCAGCAGCAGCGCGGGGGACTACGCTAACTATGGCTACACCTTC
d_gene: NA; v_gene: TRBV29-1; abundance: NA; j_gene: TRBJ1-1; CDR3aa: CSVEPGLYTEAFF; CDR3nt: TGCAGCGTTGAGCCCGGGTTATACACTGAAGCTTTCTTT
d_gene: TRBD2; v_gene: TRBV5-1; abundance: NA; j_gene: TRBJ2-3; CDR3aa: CASSFRLAGGRTDTQYF; CDR3nt: TGCGCCAGCAGCTTTAGACTAGCGGGGGGGCGCACAGATACGCAGTATTTT
d_gene: TRBD1; v_gene: TRBV9; abundance: NA; j_gene: TRBJ2-1; CDR3aa: CASSVTTGSNEQFF; CDR3nt: TGTGCCAGCAGCGTAACGACAGGGAGCAATGAGCAGTTCTTC